This note documents a single T cell receptor (beta chain) sequence. The data derive from a study of T cell changes during pregnancy in multiple sclerosis. Profiled with immunoSEQ multiplex PCR; TCRdb holds only in-frame clones, not every one. Among 65,000 to 85,000 clones listed, about nine tenths were seen once. Source: CD4+ T cells from peripheral blood mononuclear cells, taken after pregnancy. The source is a female donor with multiple sclerosis, enrolled in a pregnancy study.

In nucleotides, the CDR3 is TGTGCCAGCAGCCCTGCCGGGGGGACCCTTGGAGGCTACACCTTC. Protein: CASSPAGGTLGGYTF. V is TRBV5-5 and J is TRBJ1-2; D perhaps matches TRBD1 (5 bases). The CDR3 runs 15 residues. The V and J ends lost 4 bases and 8 bases respectively, with 21 bases between them. The V gene's germline CDR1 is SGHKS and CDR2 YYEKEE (reference sequence).